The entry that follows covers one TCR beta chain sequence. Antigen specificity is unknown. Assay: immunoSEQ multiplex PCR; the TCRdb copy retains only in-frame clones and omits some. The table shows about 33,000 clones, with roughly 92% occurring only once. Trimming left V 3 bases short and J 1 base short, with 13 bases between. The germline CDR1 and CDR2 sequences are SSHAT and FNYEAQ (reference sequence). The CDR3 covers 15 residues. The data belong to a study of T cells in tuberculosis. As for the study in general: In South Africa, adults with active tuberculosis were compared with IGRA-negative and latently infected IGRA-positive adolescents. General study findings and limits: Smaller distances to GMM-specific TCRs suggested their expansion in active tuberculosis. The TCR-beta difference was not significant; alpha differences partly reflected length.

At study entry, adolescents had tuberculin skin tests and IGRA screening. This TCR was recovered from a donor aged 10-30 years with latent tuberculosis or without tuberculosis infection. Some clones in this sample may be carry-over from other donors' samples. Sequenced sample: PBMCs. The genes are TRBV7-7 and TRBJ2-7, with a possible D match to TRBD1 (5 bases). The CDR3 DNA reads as TGTGCCAGCAGCTTCAAGTTTGACAGTTCCTACGAGCAGTACTTC. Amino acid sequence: CASSFKFDSSYEQYF.